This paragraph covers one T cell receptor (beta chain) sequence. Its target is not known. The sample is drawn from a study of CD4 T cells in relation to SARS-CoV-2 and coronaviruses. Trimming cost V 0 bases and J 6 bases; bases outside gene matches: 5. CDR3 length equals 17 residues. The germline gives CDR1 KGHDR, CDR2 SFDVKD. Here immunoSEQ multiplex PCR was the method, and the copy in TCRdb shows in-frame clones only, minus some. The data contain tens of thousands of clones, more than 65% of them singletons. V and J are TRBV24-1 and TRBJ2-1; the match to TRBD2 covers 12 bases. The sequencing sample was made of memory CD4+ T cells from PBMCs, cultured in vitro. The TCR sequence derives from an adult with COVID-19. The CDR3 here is CATSDLPGLAGLNEQFF. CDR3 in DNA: TGTGCCACCAGTGATTTGCCAGGACTAGCGGGACTCAATGAGCAGTTCTTC.